In its sample, the clone carrying this TCR beta chain was seen many times. Its antigen is as yet unknown. The data originate from a study of T cells in Graves' hyperthyroidism and ophthalmopathy. Findings and limits, study-wide: Progression to ophthalmopathy was predicted a median of roughly seven months early.

The CDR3 runs to 15 residues. V trimming: 5 bases; J trimming: 3 bases; junction bases outside the gene matches: 6. The V gene's germline CDR1 is SGHVS and CDR2 FQNEAQ. Subjects aged 18 to 65 presented with newly diagnosed hyperthyroidism of less than 2 months' duration. Uncontrolled infection, other autoimmune disease, pregnancy and lactation each barred patients from inclusion. PBMCs were derived from about 10 ml fresh peripheral blood. From RNA transcripts, TCR beta CDR3 regions were amplified. A first-round RT-PCR of the TCR CDR3 used the HTBI primer set. In TCRdb, the multiplex PCR reads were re-called with MiXCR into one record per CDR3 protein. The sample shows around 350,000 distinct CDR3 sequences, 15% to 18% of them seen only once.

The sequencing sample was made of blood. This chain connects TRBV7-8 to TRBJ1-5, with TRBD1 identical over 8 bases. The TCR was taken from a woman aged 18-30 years with Graves' hyperthyroidism that later progressed to Graves' ophthalmopathy. CDR3 nucleotides: TGTGCCAGCAGCCAGGACAGGGTAGACAATCAGCCCCAGCATTTT. This translates into CASSQDRVDNQPQHF.